The text below deals with one T cell receptor (beta chain). Its antigen is still unknown. With 6 bases removed from V and 6 bases from J, the gap between germline ends came to 17 bases. The germline gives CDR1 SQVTM, CDR2 ANQGSEA. The CDR3 sequence is 13 residues long. From the approximately 110-subject validation cohort, which was separate from the roughly 690-subject first cohort, the donors were drawn. Only in-frame clones appear in the TCRdb table, and some are missing; sequencing was by immunoSEQ multiplex PCR. The sample carries roughly 130,000 clones, 89% recorded once. This sample was included in a study of cytomegalovirus exposure and HLA in healthy donors. Across the study: The roughly 110 validation repertoires were reported in a later analysis to have been generated on the same platform as the 500 to 700 first-cohort repertoires. Study results and caveats: Cytomegalovirus-associated status was assigned to about 150 TCR beta chains. A few of the chains that were CMV-associated were confirmed in vitro to be specific for CMV antigens.

This rearrangement joins TRBV29-1 to TRBJ1-1, with a tentative D call TRBD1 (6 bases). Sequenced sample: PBMCs. The TCR comes from a woman between 18 and 29 years old in good health and CMV-seropositive. The CDR3 region has the DNA TGCAGCGTGAACACACAGGGTAGAGCTGAAGCTTTCTTT. Translated, it gives CSVNTQGRAEAFF.